Following are 19 T cell receptor beta chains from one sample sequenced in a study of blood T cell repertoires in COVID-19. Only in-frame clones appear in the TCRdb table, and some are missing; sequencing was by immunoSEQ multiplex PCR. The table records approximately 180,000 clones, approximately 80% of them present only once. The sequenced sample consisted of peripheral blood. All receptors come from an elderly woman with COVID-19, enrolled during active disease.

The V gene is TRBV7-9, the J gene TRBJ2-1; 9 positions match TRBD1. Germline assignment: CDR1 SEHNR and CDR2 FQNEAQ (reference sequence). V was pared by 5 bases and J by 2 bases, with 4 bases of the junction left unmatched. The CDR3 runs 15 residues. The CDR3 sequence: CASSLRDRAYNEQFF. As DNA, the CDR3 is TGTGCCAGCAGCCTCCGGGACAGGGCCTACAATGAGCAGTTCTTC.

The chain links TRBV11-3 to TRBJ1-6; 9 nucleotides align to TRBD1. The CDR3 extends over 15 amino acids. J gave up 7 bases and V 3 bases, and 4 bases lay outside the gene matches. Per germline, CDR1 SGHNT and CDR2 YENEEA. For the CDR3, the DNA is TGTGCCAGCAGCTTTGGGACAGGGAGGAATTCACCCCTCCACTTT. Translation: CASSFGTGRNSPLHF.

J is TRBJ1-6 and V is TRBV5-1, with TRBD1 identical over 8 bases. Germline-derived CDR1 and CDR2 are SGHRS and YFSETQ. The CDR3 contains 15 residues. The junction had 10 bases not matched to a gene; V was cut back by 4 bases and J by 10 bases. This CDR3 is CASSERTGSGSPLHF. The DNA of the CDR3 is TGCGCCAGCAGCGAACGGACAGGGTCAGGGTCACCCCTCCACTTT.

With respect to this clone: Germline is not matched at one junction end, which may reflect a read error. The chain employs TRBV20-1 and TRBJ2-7; 7 positions match TRBD2. The CDR3 is made up of 11 amino acids. Germline values: CDR1 DFQATT, CDR2 SNEGSKA (reference sequence). Here the CDR3 reads CSAPTFGGVTF. The CDR3 DNA reads as TGCAGTGCTCCTACCTTTGGGGGGGTTACCTTC.

The rearrangement joins TRBV9 to TRBJ2-6, with 8 bases that match TRBD1. Per germline, CDR1 SGDLS and CDR2 YYNGEE. Germline trimming cut 4 bases from V and 0 bases from J; bases unmatched to any gene: 15. CDR3 length equals 20 residues. In DNA, the CDR3 is TGTGCCAGCAGCCCACGGGACAGGATTGTAGGGCTCTCTGGGGCCAACGTCCTGACTTTC. This sequence encodes CASSPRDRIVGLSGANVLTF.

CDR3: CASSPTAAGVIGNEQFF. The CDR3 coding sequence is TGTGCCAGTAGTCCGACAGCCGCGGGGGTAATCGGGAATGAGCAGTTCTTC. The rearrangement links TRBV19 to TRBJ2-1, with 7 bases identical to TRBD2. V lost 5 bases to trimming and J lost 7 bases; unmatched junction nucleotides: 17. Per germline, CDR1 LNHDA and CDR2 SQIVND (reference sequence). The length of the CDR3 is 17 residues.

The chain uses TRBV7-2 and TRBJ1-1; TRBD1 matches at 8 bases. CDR1 is SGHTA and CDR2 is FQGNSA in the germline V gene. The CDR3 is made up of 13 amino acids. Germline trimming cut 5 bases from V and 5 bases from J; bases unmatched to any gene: 4. CDR3 DNA: TGTGCCAGCAGCGGACAGGGTTGGACTGAAGCTTTCTTT. Its translation: CASSGQGWTEAFF.

This clone appeared a few times. The V call is TRBV6-2 or TRBV6-3, the J call TRBJ1-6, with a possible D match to TRBD1 (5 bases). This CDR3 has 15 amino acids. V lost 3 bases, J lost 6 bases, and 12 bases lay in between. CDR1 and CDR2 (germline): MNHEY, SVGEGT. The CDR3 DNA is TGTGCCAGCAGTTATGCGGGACCCCCTAATTCACCCCTCCACTTT. Translation gives CASSYAGPPNSPLHF.

V usage is TRBV29-1 and J usage is TRBJ2-1; maybe TRBD2 (5 bases). The CDR3 totals 11 residues. The germline gives CDR1 SQVTM, CDR2 ANQGSEA. V shed 5 bases and J shed 5 bases, with 7 bases lying between them. The CDR3: CSVSGNNEQFF. The CDR3 DNA follows: TGCAGCGTTTCCGGGAACAATGAGCAGTTCTTC.

CDR3 coding DNA: TGTGCCACCAGCAGAGATCTCACTTTTACTTTGGAGCAGTACTTC. Residues: CATSRDLTFTLEQYF. The chain employs TRBV15 and TRBJ2-7, with D unclear. The CDR3 spans 15 residues. The V gene's germline CDR1 is LNHNV and CDR2 YYDKDF (reference sequence). The V gene lost 0 bases and the J gene lost 7 bases, with 16 bases spanning the gap.

V and J are TRBV7-9 and TRBJ1-6; D unresolved. Trimming stripped 6 bases from V and 4 bases from J, with 10 bases between. The germline CDR1 and CDR2 sequences are SEHNR and FQNEAQ (reference sequence). This CDR3 has 14 amino acids. This CDR3 is CASRPDTYNSPLHF. The CDR3 nucleotides are TGTGCCAGCAGACCCGACACTTATAATTCACCCCTCCACTTT.

This chain uses TRBV5-1 with TRBJ2-2; unclear D gene. Germline V gene lookup returns CDR1 SGHRS and CDR2 YFSETQ. Trimming left V 0 bases short and J 7 bases short, with 7 bases between. There are 13 residues in the CDR3. The CDR3 DNA sequence: TGCGCCAGCAGCTTGGCCGGTTACGGGGAGCTGTTTTTT. Encoded protein: CASSLAGYGELFF. Filled out from reference TRBV5-1 and TRBJ2-2, the complete variable domain reads KAGVTQTPRYLIKTRGQQVTLSCSPISGHRSVSWYQQTPGQGLQFLFEYFSETQRNKGNFPGRFSGRQFSNSRSEMNVSTLELGDSALYLCASSLAGYGELFFGEGSRLTVL.

This rearrangement joins TRBV11-2 to TRBJ2-7, with 9 bases lining up with TRBD2. The CDR3 spans 16 residues. CDR1 and CDR2 (germline): SGHAT, FQNNGV. The V segment lost 2 bases and the J segment 4 bases; nucleotides outside the gene matches: 9. Here the CDR3 reads CASSLNVGLAGYEQYF. The CDR3 nucleotides are TGTGCCAGCAGCTTAAACGTCGGGCTAGCGGGGTACGAGCAGTACTTC.

This clone was counted a few times. The rearrangement links TRBV15 to TRBJ2-3; the D gene is possibly TRBD1 (7 bases). Trimming pared 1 base from V and 3 bases from J, leaving 17 bases between. The length of the CDR3 is 17 residues. Germline V gene lookup returns CDR1 LNHNV and CDR2 YYDKDF (reference sequence). The chain's CDR3 is CATSRGSQGRSTDTQYF. DNA for the CDR3: TGTGCCACCAGCAGAGGATCACAGGGGAGGTCGACAGATACGCAGTATTTT.

The rearrangement links TRBV5-1 to TRBJ2-7; TRBD1 matches 9 bases. This CDR3 is 16 amino acids long. CDR1 and CDR2 from the germline V gene are SGHRS and YFSETQ. V gave up 4 bases and J gave up 9 bases; unmatched junction bases: 17. CDR3 amino acids: CASSRGDRAIRTVQYF. In DNA form, the CDR3 reads TGCGCCAGCAGCAGGGGGGACAGGGCTATCCGTACGGTGCAGTACTTC.

This rearrangement joins TRBV7-2 to TRBJ1-1; TRBD1 matches 8 bases. The CDR3 runs 13 residues. Trimming at V came to 5 bases and at J to 4 bases, leaving 3 bases not matched to a gene. Germline V CDR1 and CDR2: SGHTA, FQGNSA. The CDR3, as DNA: TGTGCCAGCAGCCGGGACAGGACCACTGAAGCTTTCTTT. Protein product: CASSRDRTTEAFF.

This CDR3 is CATSVRGMDGYTF. CDR3 in DNA: TGTGCCACCAGCGTCCGGGGGATGGATGGCTACACCTTC. J is TRBJ1-2 and V is TRBV15, with D perhaps TRBD1 (5 bases). The CDR3 length is 13 residues. Per germline, CDR1 LNHNV and CDR2 YYDKDF (reference sequence). Trimming took off 5 bases at V and 6 bases at J, with 13 bases between the two ends.

The V and J genes are TRBV5-1 and TRBJ2-2; tentatively, D is TRBD1 (6 bases). Germline-derived CDR1 and CDR2 are SGHRS and YFSETQ. Deletions cut 3 bases from V and 1 base from J, with 25 bases between. This CDR3 comprises 20 residues. The CDR3 is CASSWSPWFSGTQNTGELFF. The CDR3 DNA is TGCGCCAGCAGCTGGTCGCCATGGTTTTCCGGGACACAGAACACCGGGGAGCTGTTTTTT.

The J gene is TRBJ2-3, the V gene TRBV9; 11 nucleotides match TRBD2. In germline, CDR1 is SGDLS, CDR2 YYNGEE. CDR3 length equals 17 residues. V trimming: 4 bases; J trimming: 2 bases; junction bases outside the gene matches: 9. Here the CDR3 DNA reads TGTGCCAGCAGCCCCCAAGCGACTAGCGGGAACACAGATACGCAGTATTTT. Its protein is CASSPQATSGNTDTQYF.